This entry lists 21 T cell receptor beta chains sequenced from one sample in a study of T cell repertoires in cytomegalovirus infection. MiXCR, run by TCRdb on the reads, gives a single entry per CDR3 protein. The sample holds 650,000 to 900,000 distinct CDR3 sequences; approximately 30% are singletons and the top ten take under 15%. Their antigens remain unidentified. Sequencing was performed on cultured CD8+ T cells from PBMCs, taken from culture after CMV antigen stimulation. All receptors come from a human donor in good health (CMV status not recorded). Some clones in this sample may be carry-over from other donors' samples.

In its sample, this clonotype was seen a few times. The chain carries TRBV6-5 and TRBJ2-3; 9 nucleotides match TRBD2. Trimming cost V 1 base and J 4 bases; bases outside gene matches: 6. The CDR3 sequence is 16 residues long. Germline CDR1 reads MNHEY; CDR2 reads SVGAGI. The CDR3 bases are TGTGCCAGCAGTTACTGGGTAGCGGGGGCCTCAGATACGCAGTATTTT. Its protein product is CASSYWVAGASDTQYF.

This chain uses TRBV5-1 with TRBJ2-7; D call uncertain. The CDR3 runs to 13 residues. Germline values: CDR1 SGHRS, CDR2 YFSETQ. V was shortened by 4 bases and J by 0 bases, with 8 bases between the two germline ends. CDR3 amino acids: CASSPENSYEQYV. The CDR3 coding sequence is TGCGCCAGCAGCCCCGAGAACTCCTACGAGCAGTACGTC.

This rearrangement joins TRBV19 to TRBJ2-6; TRBD1 matches 8 bases. Germline CDR1 and CDR2: LNHDA and SQIVND (reference sequence). V lost 7 bases and J lost 1; bases outside the gene matches: 6. The CDR3 sequence is 16 residues long. The CDR3 region is CASTGTGTSGANVLTF. CDR3 nucleotides: TGTGCCAGTACGGGGACAGGAACGTCTGGGGCCAACGTCCTGACTTTC.

Many counts were recorded for this clonotype. The chain has TRBV7-9 and TRBJ2-5; tentatively, D is TRBD1 or TRBD2 (5 bases each). The germline V and J ends were trimmed by 6 bases and 1 base, with 18 bases remaining between them. This CDR3 spans 16 amino acids. The germline gives CDR1 SEHNR, CDR2 FQNEAQ (reference sequence). This CDR3 reads CASRPPNTGTQETQYF. Written as DNA, the CDR3 is TGTGCCAGCAGACCACCCAACACCGGGACCCAAGAGACCCAGTACTTC.

The chain employs TRBV12-3 or TRBV12-4 and TRBJ1-4, with TRBD1 identical over 8 bases. The length of the CDR3 is 14 residues. With 7 bases clipped from V and 8 bases from J, the junction kept 9 bases outside the gene matches. The CDR3 DNA is TGTGCCAGCACCGGACAGGGCAGGAGGGAAAAACTGTTTTTT. Translating gives CASTGQGRREKLFF.

In its sample, this clonotype was seen a few times. CDR3 coding DNA: TGTGCCAGCAGTTCAGGGTACGGACTATTCACAGATACGCAGTATTTT. Its translation: CASSSGYGLFTDTQYF. The V and J genes are TRBV6-2 or TRBV6-3 and TRBJ2-3, with D perhaps matching TRBD2 (6 bases). The CDR3 runs to 16 residues. CDR1 is MNHEY, CDR2 SVGEGT, per germline. The germline V and J ends were trimmed by 4 bases and 2 bases, with 16 bases remaining between them.

This sequence joins TRBV7-3 and TRBJ2-5; D is unclear. The CDR3 length is 14 residues. Trimming shortened V by 8 bases and J by 1 base, and 14 bases separated the two germline ends. Germline CDR1 reads SGHTA; CDR2 reads FQGTGA. In DNA form, the CDR3 reads TGTGCCAGCCTTCCCTCGCAACGCCAAGAGACCCAGTACTTC. Its protein is CASLPSQRQETQYF. Based on the CDR3 plus reference TRBV7-3 and TRBJ2-5, the full variable domain is GAGVSQTPSNKVTEKGKYVELRCDPISGHTALYWYRQSLGQGPEFLIYFQGTGAADDSGLPNDRFFAVRPEGSVSTLKIQRTERGDSAVYLCASLPSQRQETQYFGPGTRLLVL.

This sequence joins TRBV4-1 and TRBJ2-1; 8 bases line up with TRBD1. CDR1 is MGHRA and CDR2 is YSYEKL in the germline V gene. CDR3 length: 17 residues. The V and J ends lost 3 bases and 4 bases, in that order; junction bases with no gene match: 11. The CDR3 region has the DNA TGCGCCAGCAGCCAGGACCCCGGGACAGGAGTATACAATGAGCAGTTCTTC. It yields the protein CASSQDPGTGVYNEQFF.

V and J are TRBV4-2 and TRBJ1-1; D unresolved. The germline CDR1 and CDR2 sequences are LGHNA and YNFKEQ. The germline V and J ends were trimmed by 0 bases and 1 base, with 9 bases remaining between them. This CDR3 comprises 15 residues. Written as DNA, the CDR3 is TGTGCCAGCAGCCAAGAGGGCGGTACGAACACTGAAGCTTTCTTT. This codes for CASSQEGGTNTEAFF.

This clonotype was picked up a small number of times. The chain couples TRBV28 to TRBJ1-1; 11 bases agree with TRBD1. Germline V gene lookup returns CDR1 MDHEN and CDR2 SYDVKM. Germline trimming cut 5 bases from V and 11 bases from J; bases unmatched to any gene: 10. The CDR3 is made up of 14 amino acids. CDR3 amino acids: CASSLPMDRGLAFF. In DNA form, the CDR3 reads TGTGCCAGCAGTCTCCCTATGGACAGGGGGCTGGCTTTCTTT. The full variable domain, completed using reference TRBV28 and TRBJ1-1, is DVKVTQSSRYLVKRTGEKVFLECVQDMDHENMFWYRQDPGLGLRLIYFSYDVKMKEKGDIPEGYSVSREKKERFSLILESASTNQTSMYLCASSLPMDRGLAFFGQGTRLTVV.

The genes are TRBV10-2 and TRBJ2-2; D is unclear. The V gene's germline CDR1 is WSHSY and CDR2 SAAADI. This CDR3 region has 15 residues. Trimming cost V 3 bases and J 1 base, with 9 bases left between them. CDR3 protein: CASSDSIWNTGELFF. For the CDR3, the DNA is TGCGCCAGCAGTGATTCGATTTGGAACACCGGGGAGCTGTTTTTT.

This clonotype has a handful of counts. V gene TRBV7-8 combines with J gene TRBJ1-1; D ambiguous. The V end was cut by 4 bases, the J end by 7 bases, with 10 bases between. This CDR3 spans 12 amino acids. CDR1 SGHVS and CDR2 FQNEAQ come from the germline V gene. Here the CDR3 reads CASSYIRREAFF. The CDR3 nucleotides are TGTGCCAGCAGCTATATTAGACGTGAAGCTTTCTTT.

A few counts support this clonotype. The chain carries TRBV7-2 and TRBJ2-7, with 7 nucleotides matching TRBD1. The CDR3 extends over 15 amino acids. V shed 0 bases and J 4 bases; nucleotides not matched to a gene: 6. The germline gives CDR1 SGHTA, CDR2 FQGNSA. DNA for the CDR3: TGTGCCAGCAGCTTAGCAGGGGGCTCCAGGTACGAGCAGTACTTC. Its translation: CASSLAGGSRYEQYF.

This clonotype has more than one count but fewer than ten. The CDR3 coding sequence is TGTGCCAGCAGCACCGGGACAATGAGGGCTAACTATGGCTACACCTTC. This codes for CASSTGTMRANYGYTF. The genes are TRBV6-1 and TRBJ1-2; TRBD1 is a possible D gene (6 bases). Germline loops: CDR1 MNHNS, CDR2 SASEGT. This CDR3 has 16 residues. V was trimmed by 6 bases and J by 0 bases, leaving 17 bases between them.

The V gene is TRBV28, the J gene TRBJ2-7, with 10 positions matching TRBD2. CDR1 is MDHEN and CDR2 is SYDVKM in the germline V gene. Trimming cost V 5 bases and J 3 bases; bases outside gene matches: 4. The CDR3 has 14 residues. The CDR3 is CASSAQRGGYEQYV. CDR3 nucleotides: TGTGCCAGCAGTGCCCAGCGGGGGGGCTACGAGCAGTACGTC.

This clonotype has a handful of counts. The gene calls are TRBV12-3 or TRBV12-4 and TRBJ1-2, with 7 bases identical to TRBD1. V lost 7 bases, J lost 1 base, and 6 bases stayed unmatched. The CDR3 extends over 14 amino acids. In DNA form, the CDR3 reads TGTGCCAGCACAACAGGGGCCCTTAACTATGGCTACACCTTC. Protein sequence: CASTTGALNYGYTF.

The chain has TRBV27 and TRBJ2-3; D ambiguous. Per the germline V gene, CDR1 is MNHEY and CDR2 is SMNVEV (reference sequence). V was clipped by 7 bases and J by 2 bases, with 10 bases between them. The length of the CDR3 is 13 residues. The CDR3 region is CASNMGTTDTQYF. DNA of the CDR3: TGTGCCAGCAATATGGGCACCACAGATACGCAGTATTTT.

This clonotype occurred a few times. The rearrangement uses TRBV29-1 and TRBJ1-2; D possibly corresponds to TRBD1 (5 bases). This CDR3 contains 15 residues. V was clipped by 6 bases and J by 3 bases, with 20 bases between them. Looked up from germline, CDR1 is SQVTM and CDR2 is ANQGSEA. The CDR3 sequence: CSVASGPPGDYGYTF. CDR3 DNA: TGCAGCGTCGCTTCCGGGCCGCCGGGGGACTATGGCTACACCTTC.

The V and J genes are TRBV9 and TRBJ2-2; D gene uncertain. Trimming took off 4 bases at V and 8 bases at J, with 12 bases between the two ends. Germline CDR1 reads SGDLS; CDR2 reads YYNGEE. This CDR3 comprises 13 residues. This CDR3 is CASSPSAGGELFF. Written as DNA, the CDR3 is TGTGCCAGCAGCCCCTCAGCAGGTGGGGAGCTGTTTTTT.

The gene calls are TRBV15 and TRBJ2-7; 7 bases fit TRBD1. Germline V CDR1 and CDR2: LNHNV, YYDKDF (reference sequence). CDR3 size: 15 residues. J gave up 2 bases and V 4 bases, and 8 bases lay outside the gene matches. The CDR3: CATSTERQGTYEQYF. CDR3 coding DNA: TGTGCCACCAGCACCGAGCGACAGGGTACCTACGAGCAGTACTTC. The full variable domain, completed using reference TRBV15 and TRBJ2-7, is DAMVIQNPRYQVTQFGKPVTLSCSQTLNHNVMYWYQQKSSQAPKLLFHYYDKDFNNEADTPDNFQSRRPNTSFCFLDIRSPGLGDTAMYLCATSTERQGTYEQYFGPGTRLTVT.

This clonotype was detected many times. This sequence joins TRBV7-8 and TRBJ1-6; TRBD1 aligns across 7 bases. With V trimmed by 8 bases and J by 7 bases, 14 bases remained unmatched. Per the germline V gene, CDR1 is SGHVS and CDR2 is FQNEAQ. The CDR3 totals 16 residues. The CDR3 bases are TGTGCCAGCGGACATCAAACAGGGGAAGGAAATTCACCCCTCCACTTT. Its protein product is CASGHQTGEGNSPLHF.